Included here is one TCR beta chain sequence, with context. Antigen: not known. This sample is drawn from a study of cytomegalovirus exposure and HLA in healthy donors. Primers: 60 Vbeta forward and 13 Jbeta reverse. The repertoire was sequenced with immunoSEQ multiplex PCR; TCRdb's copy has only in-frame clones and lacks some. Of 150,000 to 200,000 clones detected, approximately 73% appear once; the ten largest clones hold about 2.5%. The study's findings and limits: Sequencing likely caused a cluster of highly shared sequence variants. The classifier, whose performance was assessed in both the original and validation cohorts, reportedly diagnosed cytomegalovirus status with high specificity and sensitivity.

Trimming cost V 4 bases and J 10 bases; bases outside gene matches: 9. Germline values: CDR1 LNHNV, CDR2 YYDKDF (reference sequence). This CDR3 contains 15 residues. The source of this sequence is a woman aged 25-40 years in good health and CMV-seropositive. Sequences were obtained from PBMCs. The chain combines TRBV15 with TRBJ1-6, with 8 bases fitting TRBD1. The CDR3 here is CATSTAPDRASPLHF. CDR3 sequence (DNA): TGTGCCACCAGCACGGCCCCGGACAGGGCGTCACCCCTCCACTTT.